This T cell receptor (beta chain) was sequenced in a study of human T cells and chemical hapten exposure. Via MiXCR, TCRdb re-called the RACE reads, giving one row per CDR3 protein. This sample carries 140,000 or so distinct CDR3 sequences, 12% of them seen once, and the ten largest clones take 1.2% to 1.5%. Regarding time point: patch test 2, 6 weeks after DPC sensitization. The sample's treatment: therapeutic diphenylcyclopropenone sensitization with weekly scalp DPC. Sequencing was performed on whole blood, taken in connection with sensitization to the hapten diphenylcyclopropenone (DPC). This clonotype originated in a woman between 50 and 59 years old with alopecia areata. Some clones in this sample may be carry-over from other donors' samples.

CDR3 protein: CSVEAGQEGPRYEQYF. The DNA of the CDR3 is TGCAGCGTTGAAGCAGGTCAGGAGGGGCCACGTTACGAGCAGTACTTC. The chain uses TRBV29-1 and TRBJ2-7; tentatively, D is TRBD2 (6 bases). Germline CDR1 is SQVTM and CDR2 is ANQGSEA. The ends were cut back, 1 base at V and 4 bases at J, with 20 bases in the middle. The CDR3 consists of 16 residues.